The 22 T cell receptor beta chains presented below share a single source sample, sequenced in a study of shared clonotypes between healthy human individuals. Only in-frame clones appear in the TCRdb table, and some are missing; sequencing was by immunoSEQ multiplex PCR. The sample holds a few hundred thousand clones, around 97% seen once. Material: naive CD4+ T cells sorted from blood. Stated subset: CD45RA+ positively selected. The origin of the receptors is a woman in her 30s in good health.

The chain recombines TRBV4-1 with TRBJ2-2; 14 nucleotides match TRBD2. From germline, CDR1 is MGHRA and CDR2 YSYEKL. This CDR3 is 17 amino acids long. V shed 2 bases, J shed 5 bases, and the junction held 4 bases outside the gene matches. The CDR3 DNA is TGCGCCAGCAGCCAAAAGGGACTAGCGGGAGCTACCGGGGAGCTGTTTTTT. It is translated as CASSQKGLAGATGELFF.

The rearrangement links TRBV2 to TRBJ2-5; no definite D call. The assigned J gene may be wrong: the sequence end matches TRBJ2-7 better. The CDR3 has 11 amino acids. The V gene's germline CDR1 is SNHLY and CDR2 FYNNEI. The CDR3 nucleotides are TGTGCCAGCAGGAGCTCCTACGAGCAGTACTTC. The encoded protein is CASRSSYEQYF.

This clone was detected a few times. CDR3 DNA sequence: TGCAGTGCTAGGTCGGACACTGAAGCTTTCTTT. This translates into CSARSDTEAFF. The J gene is TRBJ1-1, the V gene TRBV20-1; D gene unclear. This CDR3 is built from 11 residues. CDR1 DFQATT and CDR2 SNEGSKA come from the germline V gene (reference sequence). V lost 3 bases, J lost 3 bases, and 5 bases lay in between.

This clone was detected once. The chain couples TRBV7-9 to TRBJ1-1, with D hard to call. Trimming took off 0 bases at V and 6 bases at J, with 5 bases between the two ends. Germline CDR1 SEHNR, CDR2 FQNEAQ (reference sequence). There are 12 residues in the CDR3. CDR3 nucleotide sequence: TGTGCCAGCAGCTTAGCGCTTCCTGAAGCTTTCTTT. Protein sequence: CASSLALPEAFF.

The chain couples TRBV18 to TRBJ2-5; D possibly corresponds to TRBD2 (5 bases). Germline-derived CDR1 and CDR2 are KGHSH and LQKENI. The CDR3 spans 13 residues. Trimming pared 5 bases from V and 1 base from J, leaving 8 bases between. The CDR3 protein is CASSSGFQETQYF. As DNA, the CDR3 is TGTGCCAGCTCATCGGGATTCCAAGAGACCCAGTACTTC.

The V call is TRBV27, the J call TRBJ1-2; unclear D gene. Germline V CDR1 and CDR2: MNHEY, SMNVEV (reference sequence). Trimming cost V 4 bases and J 2 bases, with 14 bases left between them. This CDR3 contains 15 residues. CDR3 nucleotides: TGTGCCAGCAGTTACGTGGGCAGAAGAAACTATGGCTACACCTTC. Translating gives CASSYVGRRNYGYTF.

The chain uses TRBV11-2 and TRBJ2-2; 9 bases are shared with TRBD2. The trim removed 1 base at V and 5 bases at J, leaving 8 bases unmatched. This CDR3 region has 17 residues. Looked up from germline, CDR1 is SGHAT and CDR2 is FQNNGV. The CDR3 sequence: CASSLVLAGLGTGELFF. DNA for the CDR3: TGTGCCAGCAGCTTAGTCCTAGCGGGATTAGGTACCGGGGAGCTGTTTTTT.

V and J are TRBV11-2 and TRBJ2-3; TRBD1 matches at 10 bases. Germline V lookup: CDR1 SGHAT, CDR2 FQNNGV. The V gene end was trimmed by 0 bases and the J gene end by 6 bases; junction bases not matched to a gene: 6. The CDR3 totals 16 residues. The CDR3 DNA follows: TGTGCCAGCAGCTTAGATATGGGACAGGGGTTGGATACGCAGTATTTT. Its protein is CASSLDMGQGLDTQYF.

The chain combines TRBV5-1 with TRBJ2-2, with 10 nucleotides matching TRBD1. The J segment lost 5 bases and the V segment lost 4 bases, leaving 8 bases of the junction unmatched. Per the germline V gene, CDR1 is SGHRS and CDR2 is YFSETQ. CDR3 size: 16 residues. The CDR3 loop reads CASSSPGQGLTGELFF. CDR3 sequence (DNA): TGCGCCAGCAGCAGTCCGGGACAGGGGTTAACCGGGGAGCTGTTTTTT.

J is TRBJ2-5 and V is TRBV6-5; 8 bases line up with TRBD1. The DNA end favors TRBJ2-7, so the J call may be wrong. The CDR3 covers 15 residues. Germline V gives CDR1 MNHEY, CDR2 SVGAGI. CDR3 loop: CASSYSGQDTYEQYF. The CDR3 DNA follows: TGTGCCAGCAGTTACTCGGGACAGGACACCTACGAGCAGTACTTC.

CDR3 sequence: CASSQSSGKRYPEQFF. As DNA, the CDR3 is TGCGCCAGCAGCCAGTCTAGCGGGAAGAGATACCCTGAGCAGTTCTTC. The chain is built from TRBV4-1 and TRBJ2-1; the match to TRBD2 covers 9 bases. Trimming took 3 bases from V and 9 from J; bases not matched to a gene: 12. The CDR3 runs 16 residues. In germline, CDR1 is MGHRA, CDR2 YSYEKL.

The CDR3 spells CASSYGGEKLFF. CDR3 nucleotides: TGTGCCAGCAGTTACGGCGGGGAAAAACTGTTTTTT. The chain couples TRBV6-6 to TRBJ1-4; D ambiguous. CDR1 is MNHNY, CDR2 SVGAGI, per germline (reference sequence). V lost 2 bases, J lost 8 bases, and 6 bases lay in between. CDR3 length equals 12 residues.

V usage is TRBV10-2 and J usage is TRBJ2-7; D unclear. The CDR3 runs 14 residues. The V end was cut by 5 bases, the J end by 2 bases, with 13 bases between. Per germline, CDR1 WSHSY and CDR2 SAAADI. The CDR3 region is CASSLTSVTYEQYF. In DNA, the CDR3 is TGCGCCAGCAGTTTGACATCGGTTACCTACGAGCAGTACTTC.

The V gene is TRBV6-1, the J gene TRBJ1-3; D remains ambiguous. V was trimmed by 0 bases and J by 1 base, leaving 10 bases between them. Per germline, CDR1 MNHNS and CDR2 SASEGT. CDR3 length: 16 amino acids. CDR3 region: CASSEALRRSGNTIYF. CDR3 bases: TGTGCCAGCAGTGAAGCGCTTCGACGGTCTGGAAACACCATATATTTT.

V gene TRBV28 combines with J gene TRBJ1-5; tentatively, D is TRBD1 (5 bases). The CDR3 is made up of 18 amino acids. V lost 5 bases and J lost 4, with 24 bases in between. Germline values: CDR1 MDHEN, CDR2 SYDVKM. Here the CDR3 reads CASSPPPGSPTPNQPQHF. Written as DNA, the CDR3 is TGTGCCAGCAGTCCCCCCCCAGGGTCCCCGACTCCTAATCAGCCCCAGCATTTT.

Comment on this clone: It is unclear where the CDR3 begins or ends on the DNA, so no DNA is shown, and the CDR3 is as TCRdb lists it. This chain links TRBV6-5 with TRBJ2-3; the table's D call, TRBD2, has no DNA check behind it. CDR1 is MNHEY and CDR2 is SVGAGI in the germline V gene. The CDR3 region is 15 residues in length, termini included. CDR3 residues: CASRGAVFWTDTQYF.

Concerning this clone itself: This sample includes further DNA sequences coding for the same CDR3. V and J are TRBV28 and TRBJ1-5, with TRBD1 as a possible D gene (5 bases). The CDR3 is 15 residues long. CDR1 is MDHEN, CDR2 SYDVKM, per germline. Trimming removed 2 bases at V and 1 base at J, with 9 bases between. The CDR3 DNA follows: TGTGCCAGCAGTTTAGGGGGGAACAGCAATCAGCCCCAGCATTTT. Translation: CASSLGGNSNQPQHF.

V usage is TRBV7-2 and J usage is TRBJ1-3; no definite D call. The CDR3 covers 13 residues. CDR1 and CDR2 (germline): SGHTA, FQGNSA. The germline V and J ends were trimmed by 1 base and 1 base, with 2 bases remaining between them. The CDR3: CASSLGSGNTIYF. The DNA for the CDR3 is TGTGCCAGCAGCTTAGGGTCTGGAAACACCATATATTTT.

This chain connects TRBV9 to TRBJ2-3; TRBD2 aligns across 9 bases. The CDR3 extends over 12 amino acids. With 0 bases clipped from V and 14 bases from J, the junction kept 4 bases outside the gene matches. Per germline, CDR1 SGDLS and CDR2 YYNGEE. CDR3 region: CASSVVAGATYF. The CDR3 DNA reads TGTGCCAGCAGCGTAGTAGCGGGAGCAACGTATTTT.

J is TRBJ2-7 and V is TRBV7-6; 7 bases are shared with TRBD2. CDR3 length: 17 residues. CDR1 SGHVS and CDR2 FNYEAQ come from the germline V gene. With 6 bases clipped from V and 0 bases from J, the junction kept 14 bases outside the gene matches. CDR3 in DNA: TGTGCCAGCAGTCGAAGGGCCACTAGCGCGAGCTCCTACGAGCAGTACTTC. Amino acids: CASSRRATSASSYEQYF.

The chain uses TRBV19 and TRBJ2-1, with a possible D match to TRBD2 (6 bases). CDR1 is LNHDA, CDR2 SQIVND, per germline (reference sequence). The CDR3 is 16 amino acids. The V end lost 6 bases, the J end lost 0 bases, and 15 bases lay between the germline ends. The CDR3 loop is CASSGFSGISYNEQFF. The CDR3 coding sequence is TGTGCCAGTAGCGGGTTTAGCGGAATCTCCTACAATGAGCAGTTCTTC.

This clone was detected a few times. J is TRBJ2-5 and V is TRBV5-1; 8 positions match TRBD1. V was pared by 0 bases and J by 0 bases, with 1 base of the junction left unmatched. The CDR3 consists of 15 residues. CDR1 and CDR2 (germline): SGHRS, YFSETQ. CDR3 DNA sequence: TGCGCCAGCAGCTTGGGACAGGGGTACCAAGAGACCCAGTACTTC. Its translation is CASSLGQGYQETQYF.